This record looks at one T cell receptor beta chain sequence and its context. This CDR3 has 17 residues. Per germline, CDR1 SNHLY and CDR2 FYNNEI. The V end lost 3 bases, the J end lost 2 bases, and 17 bases lay between the germline ends. This entry is derived from a study of CD8+CD57+ T cells in acquired aplastic anemia. Investigators profiled TCR beta VDJ and CDR3 from genomic DNA template. TCRdb independently ran MiXCR on the reads; one entry per CDR3 protein. Among around 160,000 distinct CDR3 sequences listed, under 55% were seen once. Individuals selected for sequencing had exhibited CD8+CD57+ cell expansion on flow cytometry. The cohort consisted entirely of patients having severe acquired aplastic anemia.

This sequence joins TRBV2 and TRBJ1-5, with TRBD1 as a possible D gene (5 bases). Source material: sorted CD4+, CD8+, or CD8+CD57+ T cells (not recorded which) from PBMCs. This receptor was identified in a human donor with aplastic anemia. CDR3 sequence reads: CASSDRVMSKGNQPQHF. DNA for the CDR3: TGTGCCAGCAGTGACAGGGTGATGTCTAAGGGCAATCAGCCCCAGCATTTT.